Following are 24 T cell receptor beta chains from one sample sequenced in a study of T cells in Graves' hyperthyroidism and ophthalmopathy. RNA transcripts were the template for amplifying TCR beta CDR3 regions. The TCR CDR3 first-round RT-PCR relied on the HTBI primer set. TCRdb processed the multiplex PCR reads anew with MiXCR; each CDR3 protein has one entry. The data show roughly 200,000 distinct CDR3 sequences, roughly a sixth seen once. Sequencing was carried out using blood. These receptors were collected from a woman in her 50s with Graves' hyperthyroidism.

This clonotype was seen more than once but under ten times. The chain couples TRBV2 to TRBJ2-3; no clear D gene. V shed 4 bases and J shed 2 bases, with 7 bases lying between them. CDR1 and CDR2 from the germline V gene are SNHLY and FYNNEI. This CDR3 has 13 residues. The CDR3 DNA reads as TGTGCCAGCAGTGGGCAGAACACAGATACGCAGTATTTT. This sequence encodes CASSGQNTDTQYF. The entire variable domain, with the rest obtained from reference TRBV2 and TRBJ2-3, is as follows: EPEVTQTPSHQVTQMGQEVILRCVPISNHLYFYWYRQILGQKVEFLVSFYNNEISEKSEIFDDQFSVERPDGSNFTLKIRSTKLEDSAMYFCASSGQNTDTQYFGPGTRLTVL.

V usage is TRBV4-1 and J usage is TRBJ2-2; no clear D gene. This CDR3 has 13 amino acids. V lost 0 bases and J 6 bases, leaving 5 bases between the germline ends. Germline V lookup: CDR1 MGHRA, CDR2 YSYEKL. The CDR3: CASSQDPPGELFF. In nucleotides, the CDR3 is TGCGCCAGCAGCCAAGATCCTCCCGGGGAGCTGTTTTTT.

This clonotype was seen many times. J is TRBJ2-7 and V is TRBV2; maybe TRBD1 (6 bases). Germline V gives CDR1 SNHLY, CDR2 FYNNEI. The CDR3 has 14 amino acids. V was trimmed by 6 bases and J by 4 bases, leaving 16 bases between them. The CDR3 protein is CASSGRRGPYEQYF. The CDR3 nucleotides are TGTGCCAGCAGCGGCCGCAGGGGTCCTTACGAGCAGTACTTC.

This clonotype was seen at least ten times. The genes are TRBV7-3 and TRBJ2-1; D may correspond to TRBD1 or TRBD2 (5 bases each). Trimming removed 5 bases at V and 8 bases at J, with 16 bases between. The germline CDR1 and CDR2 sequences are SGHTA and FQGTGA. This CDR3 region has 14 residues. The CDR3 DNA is TGTGCCAGCAGCCAGAGTGGGGGAGTGTATGAGCAGTTCTTC. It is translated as CASSQSGGVYEQFF.

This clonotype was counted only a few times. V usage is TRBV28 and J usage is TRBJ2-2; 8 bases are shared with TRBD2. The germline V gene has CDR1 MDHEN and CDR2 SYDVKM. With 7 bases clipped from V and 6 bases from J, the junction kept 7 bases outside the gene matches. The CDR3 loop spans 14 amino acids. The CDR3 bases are TGTGCCAGCATTTCACTAGCGGTAGCCGGGGAGCTGTTTTTT. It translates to CASISLAVAGELFF.

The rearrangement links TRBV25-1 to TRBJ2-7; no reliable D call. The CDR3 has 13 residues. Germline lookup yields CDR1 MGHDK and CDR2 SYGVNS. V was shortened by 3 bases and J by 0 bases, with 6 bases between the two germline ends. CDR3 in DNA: TGTGCCAGCAGTGATGGTAACTCCTACGAGCAGTACTTC. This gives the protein CASSDGNSYEQYF.

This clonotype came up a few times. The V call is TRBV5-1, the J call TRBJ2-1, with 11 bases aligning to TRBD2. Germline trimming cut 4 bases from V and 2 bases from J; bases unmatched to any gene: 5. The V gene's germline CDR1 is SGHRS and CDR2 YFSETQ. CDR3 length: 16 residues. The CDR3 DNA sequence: TGCGCCAGCAGCATAATAGCGGGAGGGCCCTACAATGAGCAGTTCTTC. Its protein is CASSIIAGGPYNEQFF. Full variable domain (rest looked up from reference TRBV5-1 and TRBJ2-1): KAGVTQTPRYLIKTRGQQVTLSCSPISGHRSVSWYQQTPGQGLQFLFEYFSETQRNKGNFPGRFSGRQFSNSRSEMNVSTLELGDSALYLCASSIIAGGPYNEQFFGPGTRLTVL.

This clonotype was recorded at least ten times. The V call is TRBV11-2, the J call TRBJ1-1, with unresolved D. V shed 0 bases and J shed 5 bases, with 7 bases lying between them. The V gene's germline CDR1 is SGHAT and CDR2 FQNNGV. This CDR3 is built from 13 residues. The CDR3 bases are TGTGCCAGCAGCTTAGATCTGGGAACTGAAGCTTTCTTT. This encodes CASSLDLGTEAFF.

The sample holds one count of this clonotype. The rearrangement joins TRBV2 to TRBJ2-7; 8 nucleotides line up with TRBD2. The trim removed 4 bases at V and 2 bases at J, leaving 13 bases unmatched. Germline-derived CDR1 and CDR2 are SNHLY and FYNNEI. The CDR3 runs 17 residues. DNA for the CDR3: TGTGCCAGCAGTGGCCGGGAGGGCCTATATTGGACCTACGAGCAGTACTTC. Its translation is CASSGREGLYWTYEQYF.

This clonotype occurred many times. The CDR3 loop reads CSALGTRAYNEQFF. As DNA, the CDR3 is TGCAGTGCCCTCGGGACCAGGGCGTACAATGAGCAGTTCTTC. The V gene is TRBV20-1, the J gene TRBJ2-1, with D possibly called TRBD1 or TRBD2 (5 bases each). The CDR3 loop spans 14 amino acids. Per the germline V gene, CDR1 is DFQATT and CDR2 is SNEGSKA (reference sequence). V dropped 6 bases and J dropped 4 bases, with 16 bases sitting between them.

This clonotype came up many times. The CDR3 nucleotides read TGTGCCAGCACTCCAGTCGTGATAGCGGGAGGGACTTACACAGATACGCAGTATTTT. It encodes CASTPVVIAGGTYTDTQYF. The rearrangement uses TRBV7-9 and TRBJ2-3; 11 positions agree with TRBD2. Unmatched junction bases numbered 17, after V lost 7 bases and J lost 2 bases. The CDR3 is 19 residues long. Germline V lookup: CDR1 SEHNR, CDR2 FQNEAQ (reference sequence). The entire variable domain, with the rest obtained from reference TRBV7-9 and TRBJ2-3, is as follows: DTGVSQNPRHKITKRGQNVTFRCDPISEHNRLYWYRQTLGQGPEFLTYFQNEAQLEKSRLLSDRFSAERPKGSFSTLEIQRTEQGDSAMYLCASTPVVIAGGTYTDTQYFGPGTRLTVL.

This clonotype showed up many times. CDR3 nucleotide sequence: TGTGCCAGCAGCTACCTCGGGGACGAGCAGTACTTC. Protein: CASSYLGDEQYF. The J gene is TRBJ2-7, the V gene TRBV11-3, with D possibly TRBD2 on 5 matching bases. V was cut by 4 bases and J by 5 bases, with 9 bases left in between. Looked up from germline, CDR1 is SGHNT and CDR2 is YENEEA. This CDR3 spans 12 amino acids.

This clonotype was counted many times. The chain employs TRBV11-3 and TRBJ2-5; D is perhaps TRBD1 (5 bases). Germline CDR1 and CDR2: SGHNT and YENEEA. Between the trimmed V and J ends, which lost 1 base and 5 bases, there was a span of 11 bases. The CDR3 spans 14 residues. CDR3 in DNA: TGTGCCAGCAGCTTAGCTGCAGGGTTGGAGACCCAGTACTTC. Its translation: CASSLAAGLETQYF.

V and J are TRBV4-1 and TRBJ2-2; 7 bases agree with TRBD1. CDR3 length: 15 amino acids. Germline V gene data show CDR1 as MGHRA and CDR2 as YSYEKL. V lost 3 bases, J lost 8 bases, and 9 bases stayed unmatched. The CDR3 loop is CASSHPDRVIGELFF. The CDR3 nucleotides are TGCGCCAGCAGCCATCCCGACAGGGTGATTGGGGAGCTGTTTTTT.

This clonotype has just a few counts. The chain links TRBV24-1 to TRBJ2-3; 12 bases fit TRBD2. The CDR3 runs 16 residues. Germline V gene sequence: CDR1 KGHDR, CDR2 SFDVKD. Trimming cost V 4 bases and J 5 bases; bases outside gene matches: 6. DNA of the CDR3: TGTGCCACCAGTGAACCGACTAGCGGGAGAAGAGATACGCAGTATTTT. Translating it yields CATSEPTSGRRDTQYF.

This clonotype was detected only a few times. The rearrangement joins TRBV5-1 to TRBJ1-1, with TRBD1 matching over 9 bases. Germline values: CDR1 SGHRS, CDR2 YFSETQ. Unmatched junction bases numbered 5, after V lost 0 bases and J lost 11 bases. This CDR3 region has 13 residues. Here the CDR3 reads CASSLGTGDRAFF. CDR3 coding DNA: TGCGCCAGCAGCTTGGGGACAGGGGATCGTGCTTTCTTT.

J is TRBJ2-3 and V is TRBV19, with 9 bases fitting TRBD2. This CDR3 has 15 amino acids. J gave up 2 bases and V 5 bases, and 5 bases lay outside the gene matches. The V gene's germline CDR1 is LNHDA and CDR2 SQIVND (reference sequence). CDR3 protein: CASSRLAGLTDTQYF. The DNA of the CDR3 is TGTGCCAGTAGTCGGCTAGCGGGACTCACAGATACGCAGTATTTT.

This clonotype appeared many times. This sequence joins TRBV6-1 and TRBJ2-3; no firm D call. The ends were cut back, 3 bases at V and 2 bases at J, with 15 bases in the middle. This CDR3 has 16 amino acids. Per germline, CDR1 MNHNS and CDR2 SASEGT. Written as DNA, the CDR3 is TGTGCCAGCAGTGACCAAAAGGTGCAGGTCACAGATACGCAGTATTTT. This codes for CASSDQKVQVTDTQYF.

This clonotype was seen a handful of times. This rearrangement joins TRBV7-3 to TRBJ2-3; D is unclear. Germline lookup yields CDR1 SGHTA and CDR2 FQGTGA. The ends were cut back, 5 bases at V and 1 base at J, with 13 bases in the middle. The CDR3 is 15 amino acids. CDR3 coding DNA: TGTGCCAGCAGCCGCAAGGGAATAGGCACAGATACGCAGTATTTT. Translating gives CASSRKGIGTDTQYF.

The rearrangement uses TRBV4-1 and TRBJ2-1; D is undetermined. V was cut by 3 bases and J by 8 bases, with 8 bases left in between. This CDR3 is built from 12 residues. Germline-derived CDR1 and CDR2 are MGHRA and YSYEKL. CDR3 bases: TGCGCCAGCAGCCATCTGGGCGATGAGCAGTTCTTC. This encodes CASSHLGDEQFF.

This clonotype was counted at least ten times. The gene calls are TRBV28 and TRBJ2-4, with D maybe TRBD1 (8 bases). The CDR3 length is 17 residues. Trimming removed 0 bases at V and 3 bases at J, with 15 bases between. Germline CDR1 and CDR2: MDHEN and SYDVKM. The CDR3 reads CASSLWGTGGVKNIQYF. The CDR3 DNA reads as TGTGCCAGCAGTTTATGGGGAACAGGGGGGGTCAAAAACATTCAGTACTTC.

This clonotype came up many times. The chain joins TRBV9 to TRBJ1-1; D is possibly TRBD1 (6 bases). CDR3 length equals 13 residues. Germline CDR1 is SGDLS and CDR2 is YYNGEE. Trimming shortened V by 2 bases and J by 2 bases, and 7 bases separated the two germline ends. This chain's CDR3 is CASSVGANTEAFF. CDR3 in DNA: TGTGCCAGCAGCGTGGGGGCAAACACTGAAGCTTTCTTT.

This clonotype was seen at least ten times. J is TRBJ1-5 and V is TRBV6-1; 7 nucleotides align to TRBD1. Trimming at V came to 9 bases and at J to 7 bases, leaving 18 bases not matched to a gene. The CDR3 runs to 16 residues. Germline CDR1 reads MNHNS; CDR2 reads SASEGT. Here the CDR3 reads CARNPGQLPPAQPQHF. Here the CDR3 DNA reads TGTGCCAGGAATCCGGGACAGCTCCCGCCGGCCCAGCCCCAGCATTTT.

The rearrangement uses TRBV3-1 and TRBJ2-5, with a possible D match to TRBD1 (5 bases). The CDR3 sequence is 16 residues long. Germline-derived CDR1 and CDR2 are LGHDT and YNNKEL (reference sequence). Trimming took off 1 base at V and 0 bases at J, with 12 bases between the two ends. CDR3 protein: CASSQVGKGYQETQYF. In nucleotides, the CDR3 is TGTGCCAGCAGCCAAGTGGGCAAGGGGTACCAAGAGACCCAGTACTTC.